This T cell receptor (beta chain) was identified during a study of blood T cell repertoires in COVID-19. The overall study: Donors in Cohort 3 who had recovered were those with two negative PCRs, healthcare professional clearance, or resolution of their symptoms.

All enrollees were about 18 to 100 years old and from roughly 22 US areas. Allocation to cohorts depended on clinical history reported by the participants. Original analysis: Amplification of reference gene primers provided the estimated nucleated cell counts. The table came from immunoSEQ multiplex PCR; TCRdb's copy has only in-frame clones and leaves some out. V and J calls and clone size follow that table, whereas D and trimming were derived from the DNA. The sample carries fewer than 200,000 clones, roughly 86% recorded once. This CDR3 spans 13 amino acids. Trimming cost V 5 bases and J 5 bases, with 12 bases left between them. Germline lookup yields CDR1 MNHEY and CDR2 SMNVEV (reference sequence).

The J gene is TRBJ1-1, the V gene TRBV27; no definite D call. The origin of this receptor is a woman in her forties in a cohort exposed to, infected with or recovered from COVID-19 (not recorded which). The sequenced sample was PBMCs or T cells enriched from blood (not recorded which). The CDR3 nucleotides are TGTGCCAGCAGTGTAAGGGCGGGAACTGAAGCTTTCTTT. It specifies CASSVRAGTEAFF.